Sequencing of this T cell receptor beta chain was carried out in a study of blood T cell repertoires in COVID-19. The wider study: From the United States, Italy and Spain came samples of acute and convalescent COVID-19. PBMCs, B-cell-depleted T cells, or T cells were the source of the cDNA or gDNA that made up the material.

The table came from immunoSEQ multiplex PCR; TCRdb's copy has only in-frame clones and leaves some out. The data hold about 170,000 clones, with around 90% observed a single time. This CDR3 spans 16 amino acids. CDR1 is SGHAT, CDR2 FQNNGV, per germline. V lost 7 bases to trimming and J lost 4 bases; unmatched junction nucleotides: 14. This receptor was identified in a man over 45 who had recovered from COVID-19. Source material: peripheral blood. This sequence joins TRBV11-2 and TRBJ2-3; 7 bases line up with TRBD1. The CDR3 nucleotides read TGTGCCAGCAACCTCATGGGACAGTCCCTTTCAGATACGCAGTATTTT. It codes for CASNLMGQSLSDTQYF.